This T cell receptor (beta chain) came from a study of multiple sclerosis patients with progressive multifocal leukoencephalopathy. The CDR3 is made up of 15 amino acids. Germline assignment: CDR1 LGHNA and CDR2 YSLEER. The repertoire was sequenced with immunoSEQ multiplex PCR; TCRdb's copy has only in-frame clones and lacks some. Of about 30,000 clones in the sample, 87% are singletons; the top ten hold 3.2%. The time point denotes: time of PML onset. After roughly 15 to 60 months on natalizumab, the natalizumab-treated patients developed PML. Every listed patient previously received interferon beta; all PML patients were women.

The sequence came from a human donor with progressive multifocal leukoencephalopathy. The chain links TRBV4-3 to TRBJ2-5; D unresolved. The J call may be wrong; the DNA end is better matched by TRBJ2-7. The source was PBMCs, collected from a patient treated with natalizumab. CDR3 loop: CASSQDSSSNYEQYF. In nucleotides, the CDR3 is TGCGCCAGCAGCCAAGATAGCAGCTCCAACTACGAGCAGTACTTC.